These 7 T cell receptor beta chains were all obtained from the same sample, sequenced in a study of blood T cells in healthy people across ages (dated by TCRdb to 2013 to 2016). The method behind the library was 5' RACE. The sequencer was an Illumina HiSeq 2500. A second 7 to 11 cycle PCR used a sample-barcoded 5' primer and a J-beta primer mix. In-frame beta chains were kept once TCRdb had trimmed the public reads at Q25 with fastp and called clones with MiXCR. Under each unique CDR3 protein, matching rows form one entry showing the most common genes and DNA. This sample holds 1.4 million or so distinct CDR3 sequences; 35% to 45% were observed only once. The ten biggest clones cover about 3.8% of the sample. Material for sequencing was blood. All receptors come from a woman aged 18-29 years in good health.

There are a few counts of this clonotype. The J gene is TRBJ1-3, the V gene TRBV4-3, with D possibly being TRBD1 (5 bases). The germline V and J ends were trimmed by 4 bases and 4 bases, with 14 bases remaining between them. This CDR3 comprises 15 residues. The germline CDR1 and CDR2 sequences are LGHNA and YSLEER. The CDR3 nucleotides are TGCGCCAGCAGCCCATTCGGGGGAACGGGAAACACCATATATTTT. Translation gives CASSPFGGTGNTIYF.

This clonotype appeared a few times. The gene calls are TRBV4-1 and TRBJ2-5; 10 bases match TRBD1. Judging by the DNA end, TRBJ2-7 fits better; the J call may be wrong. This CDR3 region has 13 residues. Germline CDR1 is MGHRA and CDR2 is YSYEKL. This CDR3 is CASRMTGGGEQYF. CDR3 nucleotides: TGCGCCAGCAGGATGACAGGGGGCGGCGAGCAGTACTTC.

The rearrangement uses TRBV13 and TRBJ1-1, with D unclear. Germline V lookup: CDR1 PRHDT, CDR2 FYEKMQ (reference sequence). The CDR3 consists of 14 residues. The ends were cut back, 2 bases at V and 3 bases at J, with 10 bases in the middle. In nucleotides, the CDR3 is TGTGCCAGCAGCTTAAGTACCTTTGACACTGAAGCTTTCTTT. Its protein product is CASSLSTFDTEAFF.

The rearrangement joins TRBV5-1 to TRBJ1-1; 12 nucleotides align to TRBD1. The CDR3 totals 16 residues. Germline V gene lookup returns CDR1 SGHRS and CDR2 YFSETQ. J gave up 4 bases and V 5 bases, and 9 bases lay outside the gene matches. CDR3 region: CASRSRDRGQGTEAFF. For the CDR3, the DNA is TGCGCCAGCAGGTCCCGGGACAGGGGGCAGGGCACTGAAGCTTTCTTT.

This clonotype was recorded a few times. The V and J genes are TRBV12-3 or TRBV12-4 and TRBJ2-2; D is undetermined. The CDR3 spans 13 residues. Trimming took 9 bases from V and 5 from J, leaving 13 bases between them. The CDR3 DNA follows: TGTGCCAGTTCACTCATCAGGACCGGGGAGCTGTTTTTT. Its translation is CASSLIRTGELFF.

V usage is TRBV27 and J usage is TRBJ1-2; D is unclear. CDR3 length equals 15 residues. Germline CDR1 reads MNHEY; CDR2 reads SMNVEV (reference sequence). V dropped 0 bases and J dropped 4 bases, with 12 bases sitting between them. The CDR3 DNA is TGTGCCAGCAGTTTATCAGCAGGTCTTGGCTATGGCTACACCTTC. Protein: CASSLSAGLGYGYTF.

Details on this clonotype: A much larger clone lies a single base off, so this may be a read error. The V and J genes are TRBV29-1 and TRBJ1-2; tentatively, D is TRBD1 (6 bases). Per germline, CDR1 SQVTM and CDR2 ANQGSEA. The CDR3 has 13 residues. Trimming took off 8 bases at V and 0 bases at J, with 13 bases between the two ends. In DNA, the CDR3 is TGCAGCACAGGGCAAGTGACTAACTATGGCTACACCTTC. Translated: CSTGQVTNYGYTF.